A selection of T cell receptor beta chains follows, all from one sample in a study of shared clonotypes between healthy human individuals. Clones were read by immunoSEQ multiplex PCR, and TCRdb kept only the in-frame ones, dropping some. The sample records some 2 million clones, roughly 94% being singletons. Material for sequencing was naive CD4+ T cells sorted from blood. These TCRs come from a young man in good health. The CDR3 runs from the conserved cysteine through the conserved F or W. Fields, in order: CDR3 DNA, CDR3 protein, V gene, J gene, clone size, D gene. A D gene is named only where the DNA matches it firmly. The size field is filled for only some rows; it gives once, few, many or a size class.

DNA: TGTGCCAGCAGTCCCGGACTAGCGTACTACAATGAGCAGTTCTTC; CDR3: CASSPGLAYYNEQFF; V: TRBV6-5; J: TRBJ2-1; size: -; D: TRBD2
DNA: TGTGCCTGGAGTACCGGCGGAAGCTCCTACGAGCAGTACTTC; CDR3: CAWSTGGSSYEQYF; V: TRBV30; J: TRBJ2-7; size: -; D: -
DNA: TGCAGTGCTAGAGATGTAGGGTGGGCTTTCTTT; CDR3: CSARDVGWAFF; V: TRBV20-1; J: TRBJ1-1; size: -; D: -
DNA: TGTGCCAGCTCACCACCGGTTCGGGGGGCACACTACAATGAGCAGTTCTTC; CDR3: CASSPPVRGAHYNEQFF; V: TRBV18; J: TRBJ2-1; size: -; D: -
DNA: TGTGCCTGGAGTGTACCAAGGCGGGGGACGGCCTCACCCCTCCACTTT; CDR3: CAWSVPRRGTASPLHF; V: TRBV30; J: TRBJ1-6; size: -; D: -
DNA: TGTGCCAGTAGTATAGTTGAACAGGTGAGAACAGATACGCAGTATTTT; CDR3: CASSIVEQVRTDTQYF; V: TRBV19; J: TRBJ2-3; size: -; D: -
DNA: TGTGCCAGCAGTTTATCCTCAGCGAAGAACACTGAAGCTTTCTTT; CDR3: CASSLSSAKNTEAFF; V: TRBV27; J: TRBJ1-1; size: -; D: -
DNA: TGTGCCTGGAGTGGACTAGCGAGAAAAGAGACCCAGTACTTC; CDR3: CAWSGLARKETQYF; V: TRBV30; J: TRBJ2-5; size: -; D: TRBD2
DNA: TGTGCCATCAGTGAGGGGAGCGGGGGCACCGGGGAGCTGTTTTTT; CDR3: CAISEGSGGTGELFF; V: TRBV10-3; J: TRBJ2-2; size: many; D: TRBD2
DNA: TGTGCCAGCAGGCCGCTACCGGGACTAAATATTGAGCAGTACTTC; CDR3: CASRPLPGLNIEQYF; V: TRBV6-5; J: TRBJ2-7; size: -; D: TRBD2
DNA: TGTGCCAGCAGTTACTCCGACCGATCCTCCCACGAGCAGTACTTC; CDR3: CASSYSDRSSHEQYF; V: TRBV6-5; J: TRBJ2-7; size: -; D: -
DNA: TGCGCCAGCAGCCCGCGCGTTACCACAACCAACTATGGCTACACCTTC; CDR3: CASSPRVTTTNYGYTF; V: TRBV4-3; J: TRBJ1-2; size: -; D: -